The rows below give T cell receptor beta chains drawn from one sample of a study of blood T cell repertoires in COVID-19. Profiling relied on immunoSEQ multiplex PCR, and the TCRdb table lists in-frame clones only, not all of them. The sample comprises more than 85,000 clones, around 90% of which are singletons, and around 4.5% rests with the top ten. Source material: peripheral blood. The receptors shown here come from a man between 65 and 80 years old with acute or convalescent COVID-19. Both conserved end residues are part of each CDR3. A D gene is named only where the DNA matches it firmly. Size is omitted from some rows. Given values are once, few, many or a class for expanded clones.

size: .
V: TRBV5-4
J: TRBJ1-6
D: TRBD1
CDR3: CASSPGQDRDSPLHF
DNA: TGTGCCAGCAGCCCCGGACAGGATAGGGATTCACCCCTCCACTTT

size: .
V: TRBV5-1
J: TRBJ2-3
D: TRBD2
CDR3: CASSSTSGGARPTDTQYF
DNA: TGCGCCAGCAGCTCGACTAGCGGGGGGGCAAGACCCACAGATACGCAGTATTTT

size: .
V: TRBV30
J: TRBJ1-5
D: TRBD1
CDR3: CAWSESTGLSNQPQHF
DNA: TGTGCCTGGAGTGAGTCGACAGGGCTGAGCAATCAGCCCCAGCATTTT

size: many
V: TRBV6-5
J: TRBJ2-6
D: .
CDR3: CASRAGSGANVLTF
DNA: TGTGCCAGCAGGGCAGGGTCTGGGGCCAACGTCCTGACTTTC

size: .
V: TRBV9
J: TRBJ2-7
D: .
CDR3: CASSVDISYEQYF
DNA: TGTGCCAGCAGCGTGGACATTTCCTACGAGCAGTACTTC

size: .
V: TRBV5-1
J: TRBJ2-3
D: TRBD2
CDR3: CASSFNPAGGGTDTQYF
DNA: TGCGCCAGCAGCTTCAATCCAGCGGGGGGTGGCACAGATACGCAGTATTTT

size: once
V: TRBV15
J: TRBJ1-4
D: TRBD1
CDR3: CATSRDNGGQGAREKLFF
DNA: TGTGCCACCAGCAGAGATAATGGAGGACAGGGGGCTCGAGAAAAACTGTTTTTT

size: .
V: TRBV6-1
J: TRBJ1-2
D: TRBD1
CDR3: CASSEGTGAGGYTF
DNA: TGTGCCAGCAGTGAAGGGACAGGGGCTGGGGGCTACACCTTC

size: .
V: TRBV3-1/TRBV3-2
J: TRBJ2-6
D: .
CDR3: CASTPGSAGANVLTF
DNA: TGTGCCAGCACCCCGGGGTCGGCCGGGGCCAACGTCCTGACTTTC

size: .
V: TRBV5-5
J: TRBJ1-6
D: .
CDR3: CASSFGGGGNSPLHF
DNA: TGTGCCAGCAGCTTCGGAGGTGGAGGTAATTCACCCCTCCACTTT

size: .
V: TRBV5-1
J: TRBJ2-3
D: TRBD1
CDR3: CASSLEATGGSADTQYF
DNA: TGCGCCAGCAGCCTGGAAGCTACAGGGGGCTCCGCAGATACGCAGTATTTT

size: .
V: TRBV19
J: TRBJ1-2
D: .
CDR3: CASSITDYGYTF
DNA: TGTGCCAGTAGTATAACGGACTATGGCTACACCTTC

size: .
V: TRBV27
J: TRBJ1-5
D: .
CDR3: CASSFISGGGNQPQHF
DNA: TGTGCCAGCAGTTTCATTTCGGGGGGTGGCAATCAGCCCCAGCATTTT

size: .
V: TRBV27
J: TRBJ1-1
D: .
CDR3: CASRAAGGWPFF
DNA: TGTGCCAGCAGGGCAGCGGGAGGGTGGCCTTTCTTT

size: .
V: TRBV28
J: TRBJ2-4
D: .
CDR3: CASSSGVLAKNIQYF
DNA: TGTGCCAGCAGTTCGGGGGTCTTAGCCAAAAACATTCAGTACTTC

size: .
V: TRBV28
J: TRBJ1-1
D: .
CDR3: CASTRGMNTEAFF
DNA: TGTGCCAGCACCCGAGGTATGAACACTGAAGCTTTCTTT

size: .
V: TRBV9
J: TRBJ2-2
D: .
CDR3: CASTSAPGGELFF
DNA: TGTGCCAGCACTAGCGCTCCAGGCGGGGAGCTGTTTTTT

size: .
V: TRBV10-2
J: TRBJ2-1
D: .
CDR3: CASKLAQELYNEQFF
DNA: TGCGCCAGCAAGCTAGCGCAAGAGCTCTACAATGAGCAGTTCTTC

size: .
V: TRBV7-6
J: TRBJ2-3
D: TRBD1
CDR3: CASSFLGQGSTDTQYF
DNA: TGTGCCAGCAGCTTCCTCGGACAGGGAAGCACAGATACGCAGTATTTT

size: .
V: TRBV25-1
J: TRBJ2-5
D: .
CDR3: CASSEYGSGAAETQYF
DNA: TGTGCCAGCAGTGAATATGGGTCAGGGGCCGCAGAGACCCAGTACTTC

size: .
V: TRBV28
J: TRBJ2-5
D: TRBD2
CDR3: CASYTGTSEQETQYF
DNA: TGTGCCAGCTACACCGGGACTAGCGAACAAGAGACCCAGTACTTC

size: few
V: TRBV29-1
J: TRBJ1-1
D: TRBD1
CDR3: CSGQGQKNTEAFF
DNA: TGCAGCGGGCAGGGACAGAAGAACACTGAAGCTTTCTTT

size: .
V: TRBV24-1
J: TRBJ1-1
D: TRBD1
CDR3: CATPSYRGSGTEAFF
DNA: TGTGCCACCCCCTCCTACAGGGGTTCGGGGACTGAAGCTTTCTTT

size: .
V: TRBV11-3
J: TRBJ2-1
D: .
CDR3: CASSLGRGPGREQFF
DNA: TGTGCCAGCAGCTTAGGGCGGGGGCCCGGTAGGGAGCAGTTCTTC

size: .
V: TRBV6-1
J: TRBJ1-6
D: TRBD1
CDR3: CASSELGQGNSPLHF
DNA: TGTGCCAGCAGTGAATTAGGACAGGGTAATTCACCCCTCCACTTT

size: once
V: TRBV29-1
J: TRBJ1-1
D: TRBD1
CDR3: CSVSGTGGTEAFF
DNA: TGCAGCGTTTCCGGGACAGGGGGCACTGAAGCTTTCTTT

size: .
V: TRBV3-1/TRBV3-2
J: TRBJ2-1
D: TRBD2
CDR3: CASSPLTSGGYNEQFF
DNA: TGTGCCAGCAGCCCCCTGACTAGCGGGGGCTACAATGAGCAGTTCTTC

size: once
V: TRBV5-5
J: TRBJ2-7
D: TRBD1
CDR3: CASSPGQWGSSYEQYF
DNA: TGTGCCAGCAGCCCGGGACAGTGGGGTAGCTCCTACGAGCAGTACTTC

size: .
V: TRBV3-1/TRBV3-2
J: TRBJ2-5
D: .
CDR3: CASSQIVNIQETQYF
DNA: TGTGCCAGCAGCCAAATAGTAAATATCCAAGAGACCCAGTACTTC

size: .
V: TRBV28
J: TRBJ1-1
D: TRBD1
CDR3: CASSSNSGQGGAFF
DNA: TGTGCCAGCAGTTCTAACTCAGGACAGGGAGGGGCTTTCTTT

size: once
V: TRBV6-5
J: TRBJ2-7
D: TRBD1
CDR3: CASRTGQGAYEQYF
DNA: TGTGCCAGCAGAACCGGACAGGGGGCCTACGAGCAGTACTTC

size: .
V: TRBV24-1
J: TRBJ1-1
D: TRBD1
CDR3: CATSEQQGQTEAFF
DNA: TGTGCCACCAGTGAGCAACAGGGGCAGACTGAAGCTTTCTTT

size: few
V: TRBV28
J: TRBJ2-1
D: TRBD2
CDR3: CASSLTGLAGPSYNEQFF
DNA: TGTGCCAGCAGTTTAACAGGACTAGCGGGGCCCTCCTACAATGAGCAGTTCTTC

size: .
V: TRBV5-5
J: TRBJ1-4
D: .
CDR3: CASSLMGQGGGEKLFF
DNA: TGTGCCAGCAGCTTGATGGGTCAGGGCGGTGGTGAAAAACTGTTTTTT

size: .
V: TRBV5-1
J: TRBJ1-2
D: .
CDR3: CASSLAEGRGQGYTF
DNA: TGCGCCAGCAGCTTGGCTGAGGGGCGGGGGCAAGGCTACACCTTC

size: .
V: TRBV5-1
J: TRBJ1-6
D: .
CDR3: CASSLDGTAPYSPLHF
DNA: TGCGCCAGCAGCTTGGATGGCACCGCTCCCTATTCACCCCTCCACTTT

size: .
V: TRBV4-2
J: TRBJ1-5
D: .
CDR3: CASSPGSDLYSNQPQHF
DNA: TGTGCCAGCAGCCCCGGCAGCGACCTATATAGCAATCAGCCCCAGCATTTT

size: .
V: TRBV2
J: TRBJ2-1
D: .
CDR3: CASSPLGQSNNEQFF
DNA: TGTGCCAGCTCCCCACTAGGGCAATCTAATAATGAGCAGTTCTTC

size: .
V: TRBV6-2/TRBV6-3
J: TRBJ2-1
D: .
CDR3: CASSYSRSGEVYNEQFF
DNA: TGTGCCAGCAGTTACTCGAGATCGGGGGAAGTTTACAATGAGCAGTTCTTC

size: .
V: TRBV28
J: TRBJ2-3
D: .
CDR3: CASSLTRGRTDTQYF
DNA: TGTGCCAGCAGTTTGACCAGGGGTAGGACAGATACGCAGTATTTT

size: .
V: TRBV7-6
J: TRBJ1-5
D: .
CDR3: CASSLGSGDQPQHF
DNA: TGTGCCAGCAGCTTAGGATCGGGGGACCAGCCCCAGCATTTT

size: .
V: TRBV7-3
J: TRBJ2-3
D: TRBD2
CDR3: CASSLAGGQVDTQYF
DNA: TGTGCCAGCAGCTTAGCGGGGGGGCAAGTAGATACGCAGTATTTT

size: once
V: TRBV6-5
J: TRBJ1-1
D: .
CDR3: CASSYSLSRRAAEAFF
DNA: TGTGCCAGCAGTTACAGCTTATCCCGCAGGGCCGCCGAAGCTTTCTTT

size: .
V: TRBV6-5
J: TRBJ1-2
D: .
CDR3: CASSRLSTDNYGYTF
DNA: TGTGCCAGCAGTCGTCTAAGCACAGATAACTATGGCTACACCTTC

size: .
V: TRBV6-1
J: TRBJ2-1
D: .
CDR3: CASSVSVGSILGEQFF
DNA: TGTGCCAGCAGTGTCTCCGTCGGGTCGATTTTAGGTGAGCAGTTCTTC

size: .
V: TRBV6-6
J: TRBJ1-4
D: .
CDR3: CASSYAERNEKLFF
DNA: TGTGCCAGCAGTTACGCAGAGCGTAATGAAAAACTGTTTTTT

size: .
V: TRBV7-9
J: TRBJ1-4
D: .
CDR3: CASRRVNNEKLFF
DNA: TGTGCCAGCAGACGGGTCAATAATGAAAAACTGTTTTTT

size: .
V: TRBV5-1
J: TRBJ2-2
D: .
CDR3: CASTSTGANTGELFF
DNA: TGCGCCAGCACTTCGACAGGAGCGAACACCGGGGAGCTGTTTTTT

size: .
V: TRBV11-1
J: TRBJ1-2
D: TRBD1
CDR3: CASSSHGSGTVYGYTF
DNA: TGTGCCAGCAGCTCACATGGTTCCGGGACAGTCTATGGCTACACCTTC

size: once
V: TRBV2
J: TRBJ1-2
D: TRBD1
CDR3: CASREGQGAYYGYTF
DNA: TGTGCCAGCAGGGAGGGACAGGGGGCTTACTATGGCTACACCTTC

size: .
V: TRBV7-6
J: TRBJ2-2
D: .
CDR3: CASLLGPNTGELFF
DNA: TGTGCCAGCCTACTAGGGCCGAACACCGGGGAGCTGTTTTTT

size: once
V: TRBV5-1
J: TRBJ1-2
D: .
CDR3: CASSPQGSNYGYTF
DNA: TGCGCCAGCAGCCCACAGGGATCGAACTATGGCTACACCTTC

size: .
V: TRBV6-5
J: TRBJ2-3
D: TRBD1
CDR3: CASTTQGASTDTQYF
DNA: TGTGCCAGCACAACCCAGGGGGCTAGCACAGATACGCAGTATTTT

size: .
V: TRBV9
J: TRBJ2-1
D: TRBD2
CDR3: CASSVVDTSGYNEQFF
DNA: TGTGCCAGCAGCGTAGTGGATACTAGCGGGTACAATGAGCAGTTCTTC

size: .
V: TRBV3-1/TRBV3-2
J: TRBJ2-3
D: .
CDR3: CASSQEAGLRGDTQYF
DNA: TGTGCCAGCAGCCAAGAAGCGGGTCTTCGAGGAGATACGCAGTATTTT

size: .
V: TRBV7-2
J: TRBJ1-4
D: .
CDR3: CASSLFGGMRKLFF
DNA: TGTGCCAGCAGCCTCTTCGGGGGAATGAGAAAACTGTTTTTT

size: .
V: TRBV6-5
J: TRBJ1-6
D: TRBD1
CDR3: CASLPGQINSPLHF
DNA: TGTGCCAGTCTACCGGGACAGATCAATTCACCCCTCCACTTT

size: once
V: TRBV2
J: TRBJ1-5
D: TRBD1
CDR3: CASSTGGYQPQHF
DNA: TGTGCCAGCAGTACAGGGGGCTATCAGCCCCAGCATTTT

size: .
V: TRBV19
J: TRBJ2-2
D: .
CDR3: CASSTQVNTGELFF
DNA: TGTGCCAGTAGTACCCAGGTTAACACCGGGGAGCTGTTTTTT